The rows below give T cell receptor beta chains drawn from one sample of a study of cytomegalovirus exposure and HLA in healthy donors. The assay was immunoSEQ multiplex PCR, and TCRdb's table has in-frame clones only and misses some. The sample holds about 250,000 clones, roughly 87% seen once. Specimen: PBMCs. Every receptor here comes from a man aged 18 to 29 in good health and CMV-seropositive. Both conserved end residues are part of each CDR3. The D gene is left open where the match is weak. Size is stated for part of the rows, as once, few or many counts, or as a class when the clone is expanded.

CDR3 length,V gene,J gene,clone size,D gene,CDR3 DNA,CDR3 protein
13,TRBV4-1,TRBJ2-1,-,TRBD2,TGCGCCAGCAGCCAAGAGGAGCGGGAGAGACAGTTCTTC,CASSQEERERQFF
16,TRBV10-2,TRBJ1-1,-,-,TGCGCCAGCAGTGAGTCCGTAGGGGAGATTAACACTGAAGCTTTCTTT,CASSESVGEINTEAFF
16,TRBV30,TRBJ2-5,-,-,TGTGCCTGGAGCCTTTCACGCAGATTCATCCAAGAGACCCAGTACTTC,CAWSLSRRFIQETQYF
13,TRBV27,TRBJ2-7,once,-,TGTGCCAGCAGTTTATCGGCCAGCTACGAGCAGTACTTC,CASSLSASYEQYF
14,TRBV6-5,TRBJ1-1,-,-,TGTGCCAGCAGTTGGGGATCGGGGGGCACTGAAGCTTTCTTT,CASSWGSGGTEAFF
15,TRBV2,TRBJ1-5,few,-,TGTGCCAGCAGCCCCGGAGGGACTGGCAATCAGCCCCAGCATTTT,CASSPGGTGNQPQHF
12,TRBV29-1,TRBJ1-2,-,-,TGCAGCGTTGAGCTCCGGGACAACTTCTACACCTTC,CSVELRDNFYTF
15,TRBV5-6,TRBJ1-2,-,-,TGTGCCAGCAGCCCCGCCCCCAGGACGGCCTATGGCTACACCTTC,CASSPAPRTAYGYTF
14,TRBV27,TRBJ1-5,-,-,TGTGCCAGCAGTTTACTCCCGGTAGGACAGCCCCAGCATTTT,CASSLLPVGQPQHF
14,TRBV7-9,TRBJ2-7,-,-,TGTGCCAGCAGCTTAGGTCTAGTCCCCTACGAGCAGTACTTC,CASSLGLVPYEQYF
11,TRBV6-1,TRBJ1-2,-,-,TGTGCCAGCAGTGAATACTATGGCTACACCTTC,CASSEYYGYTF
8,TRBV5-7,TRBJ1-4,-,-,TGTGCCAGCAGCTTTGTGGGATTT,CASSFVGF
13,TRBV27,TRBJ1-3,-,-,TGTGCCAGCAGTTCGGGACACCGAAACACCATATATTTT,CASSSGHRNTIYF
17,TRBV7-8,TRBJ2-1,-,TRBD2,TGTGCCAGCAGCTTAGGGGTGACTAGCGGGAGTCGCTATGAGCAGTTCTTC,CASSLGVTSGSRYEQFF
14,TRBV6-5,TRBJ1-3,-,-,TGTGCCAGCAGTTACTCCCTGACTGGAAACACCATATATTTT,CASSYSLTGNTIYF
16,TRBV7-3,TRBJ2-3,-,TRBD1,TGTGCCAGCAGCTTCGGGGGAACAGGGGGCCGAGATACGCAGTATTTT,CASSFGGTGGRDTQYF
15,TRBV29-1,TRBJ1-2,-,-,TGCAGCGTTGAAGCGAGCTACGAAACAGGGAACGGCTACACCTTC,CSVEASYETGNGYTF
14,TRBV6-1,TRBJ2-7,-,-,TGTGCCAGCAGTGACCTGACAGGAAGCTACGAGCAGTACTTC,CASSDLTGSYEQYF
14,TRBV4-2,TRBJ2-7,-,-,TGTGCCAGCAGCCAAACAGGAGGGGGGGCCGAGCAGTACTTC,CASSQTGGGAEQYF
15,TRBV18,TRBJ2-1,-,TRBD2,TGTGCCAGCTCCCTCTCTAGCGGGAGTGGGAATGAGCAGTTCTTC,CASSLSSGSGNEQFF
15,TRBV5-6,TRBJ1-2,-,-,TGTGCCAGCAGCTTGGAGGGGCCCCCCACCTATGGCTACACCTTC,CASSLEGPPTYGYTF
13,TRBV7-8,TRBJ2-7,-,-,TGTGCCAGCAGCTCCGGTGAGATCTACGAGCAGTACTTC,CASSSGEIYEQYF
15,TRBV4-1,TRBJ1-1,-,TRBD1,TGCGCCAGCAGCCGAGACAGGGGGATGTTCACTGAAGCTTTCTTT,CASSRDRGMFTEAFF
14,TRBV27,TRBJ2-5,-,-,TGTGCCAGCAGTTTATTAACGGACCAAGAGACCCAGTACTTC,CASSLLTDQETQYF
12,TRBV28,TRBJ1-2,-,-,TGTGCCAGCAGAATAGTTAACTATGGCTACACCTTC,CASRIVNYGYTF
15,TRBV5-6,TRBJ2-1,-,-,TGTGCCAGCAGCTTGTTTAGGGGAACCTACAATGAGCAGTTCTTC,CASSLFRGTYNEQFF
14,TRBV30,TRBJ2-7,-,-,TGTGCCTGGAGTCCCCCGGGCGTGTACTACGAGCAGTACTTC,CAWSPPGVYYEQYF
12,TRBV7-9,TRBJ2-1,once,-,TGTGCCAGCAGCTTAGCCCACAATGAGCAGTTCTTC,CASSLAHNEQFF
16,TRBV5-1,TRBJ2-3,once,TRBD2,TGCGCCAGCAGCTTGGTGGTAGCGGGAGACCCAGATACGCAGTATTTT,CASSLVVAGDPDTQYF
13,TRBV2,TRBJ2-5,-,-,TGTGCCAGCATGGGGTGGATACAAGAGACCCAGTACTTC,CASMGWIQETQYF
13,TRBV6-5,TRBJ1-5,-,-,TGTGCCAGCAGTTCGGGATTCAATCAGCCCCAGCATTTT,CASSSGFNQPQHF
15,TRBV9,TRBJ2-1,-,-,TGTGCCAGCAGCGTAGATGGAGGCTCCTACAATGAGCAGTTCTTC,CASSVDGGSYNEQFF
13,TRBV6-1,TRBJ2-7,-,-,TGTGCCAGCAGTGAAGTGAGGAACTACGAGCAGTACTTC,CASSEVRNYEQYF
17,TRBV27,TRBJ2-1,-,-,TGTGCCAGCAGTTCTCCCGTTGGTAGCGGCTACCACAATGAGCAGTTCTTC,CASSSPVGSGYHNEQFF
15,TRBV4-1,TRBJ2-7,-,-,TGCGCCAGCAGCCTCCGTGAGGGGCCGGGCCACGAGCAGTACTTC,CASSLREGPGHEQYF
12,TRBV13,TRBJ2-5,once,-,TGTGCCAGCAGCTTATACGGGGAGACCCAGTACTTC,CASSLYGETQYF
14,TRBV30,TRBJ1-3,-,-,TGTGCCTGGAGTGTGTTAGGCTCTGGAAACACCATATATTTT,CAWSVLGSGNTIYF
16,TRBV7-2,TRBJ2-6,-,TRBD1,TGTGCCAGCAGCCCAACAGGGGGCTCTGGGGCCAACGTCCTGACTTTC,CASSPTGGSGANVLTF
13,TRBV29-1,TRBJ2-1,few,-,TGCAGCGTTGGGCCCCTAAGTAATGGTGAGCAGTTCTTC,CSVGPLSNGEQFF
11,TRBV29-1,TRBJ1-2,few,-,TGCAGCGTCCTAGGGGTAGATGGCTACACCTTC,CSVLGVDGYTF
14,TRBV27,TRBJ2-7,-,-,TGTGCCAGCAGTTGGACCGCTGAGTTCTACGAGCAGTACTTC,CASSWTAEFYEQYF
15,TRBV5-1,TRBJ2-7,-,TRBD2,TGCGCCAGCAGCTGGGGGACTAGCGGGACTTACGAGCAGTACTTC,CASSWGTSGTYEQYF